These 28 T cell receptor beta chains originate from one sample sequenced in a study of T cells in Graves' hyperthyroidism and ophthalmopathy. RNA transcripts were the template for amplifying TCR beta CDR3 regions. Using the HTBI primer set, a first-round RT-PCR was run on the TCR CDR3. TCRdb recomputed calls from the multiplex PCR reads with MiXCR, one row per CDR3 protein. The data show 350,000 to 450,000 distinct CDR3 sequences, with about 14% seen just once and 28% held by the top ten. Sequencing used blood. These receptor sequences come from a man aged 45-65 years with Graves' ophthalmopathy.

This clonotype was picked up a small number of times. The V and J genes are TRBV18 and TRBJ2-5; D not certain. The CDR3 extends over 15 amino acids. Germline V gives CDR1 KGHSH, CDR2 LQKENI. The ends were cut back, 4 bases at V and 7 bases at J, with 19 bases in the middle. The CDR3 loop reads CASSLPLQIKGTQYF. In DNA form, the CDR3 reads TGTGCCAGCTCACTTCCACTCCAGATCAAGGGGACCCAGTACTTC.

This clonotype was observed at least ten times. J is TRBJ1-1 and V is TRBV30; D gene ambiguous. Germline assignment: CDR1 GTSNPN and CDR2 SVGIG (reference sequence). V was pared by 7 bases and J by 1 base, with 16 bases between. There are 14 residues in the CDR3. The CDR3 coding sequence is TGTGCCTTGGACGCCCGGGAAAAGAACACTGAAGCTTTCTTT. This translates into CALDAREKNTEAFF.

On this clonotype: A junction boundary mismatches the germline segment, possibly from a read error. The chain has TRBV7-9 and TRBJ2-5; the match to TRBD1 covers 8 bases. The CDR3 loop spans 13 amino acids. Germline lookup yields CDR1 SEHNR and CDR2 FQNEAQ (reference sequence). CDR3 residues: CASSSEQGGPLHF. The CDR3 DNA reads TGTGCCAGCAGCTCCGAACAGGGGGGCCCGCTGCACTTC.

The chain is built from TRBV13 and TRBJ2-7; D remains ambiguous. The V gene's germline CDR1 is PRHDT and CDR2 FYEKMQ (reference sequence). The CDR3 spans 13 residues. V dropped 0 bases and J dropped 3 bases, with 6 bases sitting between them. This CDR3 reads CASSLGSNYEQYF. The CDR3 region has the DNA TGTGCCAGCAGCTTAGGATCAAACTACGAGCAGTACTTC.

In this sample, this clonotype turned up a few times. This chain joins TRBV3-1 and TRBJ1-1; TRBD1 might be the D (6 bases). With 5 bases removed from V and 6 bases from J, the gap between germline ends came to 22 bases. Germline CDR1 LGHDT, CDR2 YNNKEL (reference sequence). The length of the CDR3 is 16 residues. CDR3 in DNA: TGTGCCAGCAGCAAAAGAGGGTCAGGGGAATTCGCTGAAGCTTTCTTT. It yields the protein CASSKRGSGEFAEAFF.

This clonotype has ten or more counts. The chain carries TRBV3-1 and TRBJ1-1; unclear D gene. The CDR3 loop spans 15 amino acids. Trimming removed 0 bases at V and 2 bases at J, with 10 bases between. Germline V gene lookup returns CDR1 LGHDT and CDR2 YNNKEL (reference sequence). The CDR3 protein is CASSQEFLGNTEAFF. In DNA form, the CDR3 reads TGTGCCAGCAGCCAAGAATTTCTAGGAAACACTGAAGCTTTCTTT. Based on the CDR3 plus reference TRBV3-1 and TRBJ1-1, the full variable domain is DTAVSQTPKYLVTQMGNDKSIKCEQNLGHDTMYWYKQDSKKFLKIMFSYNNKELIINETVPNRFSPKSPDKAHLNLHINSLELGDSAVYFCASSQEFLGNTEAFFGQGTRLTVV.

The chain is built from TRBV7-9 and TRBJ1-2; 9 positions agree with TRBD1. The CDR3 is 17 residues long. Losses at the gene ends were 4 bases for V and 4 bases for J; bases not matched to a gene: 13. Per germline, CDR1 SEHNR and CDR2 FQNEAQ (reference sequence). In nucleotides, the CDR3 is TGTGCCAGCAGCTCGGTGGTGGGACAGGGAGCAGGCTATGGCTACACCTTC. Its protein product is CASSSVVGQGAGYGYTF.

This clonotype was recorded at least ten times. The rearrangement joins TRBV7-8 to TRBJ2-1; the match to TRBD2 covers 13 bases. CDR3 length: 15 amino acids. Trimming took 5 bases from V and 9 from J; bases not matched to a gene: 7. Germline-derived CDR1 and CDR2 are SGHVS and FQNEAQ. In DNA form, the CDR3 reads TGTGCCAGCAGCCCCGGACTAGCGGGAGATGTTGAGCAGTTCTTC. Amino acid sequence: CASSPGLAGDVEQFF.

This clonotype was seen many times. The chain couples TRBV5-8 to TRBJ2-5, with a tentative D call TRBD1 (6 bases). The V gene's germline CDR1 is SGHTS and CDR2 YDEGEE. The CDR3 contains 15 residues. Trimming took 2 bases from V and 0 from J, leaving 11 bases between them. DNA of the CDR3: TGTGCCAGCAGCTTACAGGGAAGAAACCAAGAGACCCAGTACTTC. This translates into CASSLQGRNQETQYF.

This clonotype has ten or more counts. This chain connects TRBV20-1 to TRBJ2-7; D perhaps matches TRBD2 (6 bases). V lost 3 bases, J lost 2 bases, and 14 bases lay in between. This CDR3 has 14 residues. Germline CDR1 reads DFQATT; CDR2 reads SNEGSKA (reference sequence). The DNA for the CDR3 is TGCAGTGCTAGTGGGGTAGCGGATACCTACGAGCAGTACTTC. This codes for CSASGVADTYEQYF.

Many counts were recorded for this clonotype. J is TRBJ1-1 and V is TRBV9; no clear D. Per germline, CDR1 SGDLS and CDR2 YYNGEE. The CDR3 runs to 12 residues. V was cut by 0 bases and J by 1 base, with 1 base left in between. The CDR3 region is CASSVENTEAFF. DNA for the CDR3: TGTGCCAGCAGCGTAGAGAACACTGAAGCTTTCTTT.

This clonotype appeared many times. The chain carries TRBV30 and TRBJ1-4; no reliable D call. Trimming pared 0 bases from V and 6 bases from J, leaving 2 bases between. The CDR3 length is 11 residues. CDR1 GTSNPN and CDR2 SVGIG come from the germline V gene (reference sequence). CDR3 region: CAWSVHEKLFF. In DNA form, the CDR3 reads TGTGCCTGGAGTGTACATGAAAAACTGTTTTTT. Variable domain in full (rest from reference TRBV30 and TRBJ1-4): SQTIHQWPATLVQPVGSPLSLECTVEGTSNPNLYWYRQAAGRGLQLLFYSVGIGQISSEVPQNLSASRPQDRQFILSSKKLLLSDSGFYLCAWSVHEKLFFGSGTQLSVL.

This clonotype was recorded many times. The chain couples TRBV7-8 to TRBJ1-5; D is perhaps TRBD1 (6 bases). The CDR3 has 16 amino acids. Germline V gene lookup returns CDR1 SGHVS and CDR2 FQNEAQ. V lost 5 bases and J lost 7, with 21 bases in between. CDR3 loop: CASSPTEVGAGQPQHF. The CDR3, as DNA: TGTGCCAGCAGCCCCACCGAGGTGGGGGCTGGGCAGCCCCAGCATTTT.

This clonotype was observed at least ten times. This rearrangement joins TRBV7-9 to TRBJ2-1, with D perhaps matching TRBD2 (7 bases). Germline CDR1 is SEHNR and CDR2 is FQNEAQ (reference sequence). CDR3 length: 16 residues. Trimming stripped 5 bases from V and 8 bases from J, with 22 bases between. The CDR3 region is CASSQRRGGAIDEQFF. The CDR3 DNA reads TGTGCCAGCAGCCAACGGAGGGGGGGCGCGATCGATGAGCAGTTCTTC. Full variable domain (outside the CDR3, taken from reference TRBV7-9 and TRBJ2-1): DTGVSQNPRHKITKRGQNVTFRCDPISEHNRLYWYRQTLGQGPEFLTYFQNEAQLEKSRLLSDRFSAERPKGSFSTLEIQRTEQGDSAMYLCASSQRRGGAIDEQFFGPGTRLTVL.

The rearrangement links TRBV7-6 to TRBJ1-5; TRBD1 matches at 7 bases. Losses at the gene ends were 6 bases for V and 5 bases for J; bases not matched to a gene: 7. CDR3 length equals 14 residues. The V gene's germline CDR1 is SGHVS and CDR2 FNYEAQ. The CDR3 is CASSYGQDDQPQHF. The CDR3, as DNA: TGTGCCAGCAGTTACGGACAGGACGATCAGCCCCAGCATTTT. Full variable domain (outside the CDR3, taken from reference TRBV7-6 and TRBJ1-5): GAGVSQSPRYKVTKRGQDVALRCDPISGHVSLYWYRQALGQGPEFLTYFNYEAQQDKSGLPNDRFSAERPEGSISTLTIQRTEQRDSAMYRCASSYGQDDQPQHFGDGTRLSIL.

A few counts support this clonotype. The chain couples TRBV6-5 to TRBJ2-4, with TRBD2 matching over 7 bases. The junction had 4 bases not matched to a gene; V was cut back by 2 bases and J by 6 bases. Looked up from germline, CDR1 is MNHEY and CDR2 is SVGAGI. The CDR3 is 14 amino acids. This CDR3 reads CASSYGGEGNIQYF. CDR3 in DNA: TGTGCCAGCAGTTACGGTGGGGAGGGAAACATTCAGTACTTC.

This clonotype was recorded many times. The chain uses TRBV6-1 and TRBJ1-1; D gene uncertain. Germline CDR1 is MNHNS and CDR2 is SASEGT. This CDR3 region has 12 residues. V was cut by 6 bases and J by 4 bases, with 9 bases left in between. The CDR3 DNA follows: TGTGCCAGCAGCACCAGGTTCACTGAAGCTTTCTTT. This codes for CASSTRFTEAFF.

To note about this clonotype: This may arise from a read error, as a much more abundant clone is one base away. V is TRBV20-1 and J is TRBJ1-5; 7 bases match TRBD1. Germline assignment: CDR1 DFQATT and CDR2 SNEGSKA (reference sequence). CDR3 length: 15 residues. Trimming removed 8 bases from V and 4 bases from J; junction bases left unmatched: 14. CDR3 protein: CSTIRQQGLNQPQHF. The CDR3 DNA is TGCAGTACCATTCGTCAACAGGGGCTAAATCAGCCCCAGCATTTT.

The chain links TRBV27 to TRBJ1-2; D perhaps matches TRBD1 (5 bases). Germline values: CDR1 MNHEY, CDR2 SMNVEV (reference sequence). V dropped 5 bases and J dropped 1 base, with 14 bases sitting between them. The CDR3 is made up of 15 amino acids. The CDR3 sequence: CASSQGVLGNYGYTF. CDR3 DNA: TGTGCCAGCAGTCAGGGAGTTTTGGGTAACTATGGCTACACCTTC.

This clonotype was found a few times. The chain carries TRBV13 and TRBJ2-1, with 9 bases that match TRBD1. This CDR3 contains 15 residues. J gave up 7 bases and V 4 bases, and 8 bases lay outside the gene matches. CDR1 is PRHDT and CDR2 is FYEKMQ in the germline V gene (reference sequence). The CDR3 region is CASSSAGTGRNEQFF. In DNA, the CDR3 is TGTGCCAGCAGCTCGGCCGGGACAGGGAGGAATGAGCAGTTCTTC.

The chain has TRBV28 and TRBJ1-6; D remains ambiguous. This CDR3 has 13 amino acids. Germline assignment: CDR1 MDHEN and CDR2 SYDVKM. Trimming stripped 8 bases from V and 9 bases from J, with 14 bases between. The CDR3 is CASLGLFSSPLHF. The CDR3 nucleotides read TGTGCCAGCCTGGGCTTGTTCAGTTCACCCCTCCACTTT.

There are a few counts of this clonotype. This sequence joins TRBV6-5 and TRBJ2-7; 7 bases align to TRBD2. Losses at the gene ends were 11 bases for V and 0 bases for J; bases not matched to a gene: 7. Per germline, CDR1 MNHEY and CDR2 SVGAGI. The CDR3 consists of 13 residues. The CDR3 spells CAAASGSSYEQYF. The CDR3 region has the DNA TGTGCCGCAGCTAGCGGTAGCTCCTACGAGCAGTACTTC.

This clonotype was detected ten times or more. The chain combines TRBV2 with TRBJ1-1; D is possibly TRBD1 (6 bases). V dropped 6 bases and J dropped 1 base, with 12 bases sitting between them. The CDR3 is 14 amino acids. Germline V gives CDR1 SNHLY, CDR2 FYNNEI. CDR3 bases: TGTGCCAGCAGAGACCCGGGACAGAACACTGAAGCTTTCTTT. This encodes CASRDPGQNTEAFF.

J is TRBJ2-4 and V is TRBV4-2, with 10 bases matching TRBD2. With 0 bases clipped from V and 8 bases from J, the junction kept 7 bases outside the gene matches. CDR3 length: 16 amino acids. Germline V gives CDR1 LGHNA, CDR2 YNFKEQ. CDR3 nucleotide sequence: TGTGCCAGCAGCCAAGATAGGACTAGCGGTGCTCACATTCAGTACTTC. Protein sequence: CASSQDRTSGAHIQYF.

This clonotype came up many times. The chain carries TRBV5-1 and TRBJ1-1, with D perhaps TRBD1 (5 bases). Trimming took off 4 bases at V and 4 bases at J, with 20 bases between the two ends. CDR1 SGHRS and CDR2 YFSETQ come from the germline V gene. CDR3 length: 16 amino acids. The CDR3 here is CASSLNRTRPGTEAFF. The CDR3 DNA reads as TGCGCCAGCAGCCTAAACAGGACTCGGCCGGGCACTGAAGCTTTCTTT.

With respect to this clonotype: It may be a read error: a sequence one base away is much more abundant. The chain joins TRBV2 to TRBJ1-1; D not certain. Germline loops: CDR1 SNHLY, CDR2 FYNNEI. Trimming left V 6 bases short and J 0 bases short, with 8 bases between. The CDR3 totals 13 residues. This chain's CDR3 is CASSGDLNTEAFF. In nucleotides, the CDR3 is TGTGCCAGCAGCGGTGACCTGAACACTGAAGCTTTCTTT.

CDR3 in DNA: TGTGCCAGCGTAAGGGCTAGCGGGTCAGATACGCAGTATTTT. Its translation is CASVRASGSDTQYF. This chain joins TRBV2 and TRBJ2-3; 8 nucleotides align to TRBD2. Looked up from germline, CDR1 is SNHLY and CDR2 is FYNNEI. The CDR3 covers 14 residues. V shed 8 bases, J shed 4 bases, and the junction held 8 bases outside the gene matches.

V gene TRBV5-1 combines with J gene TRBJ2-7, with 11 positions matching TRBD2. CDR1 and CDR2 (germline): SGHRS, YFSETQ. The CDR3 has 18 amino acids. Trimming took 4 bases from V and 0 from J; bases not matched to a gene: 12. The CDR3 DNA sequence: TGCGCCAGCAGCCTAGGCGGTAGCGGGAGGGCCGTCTCCTACGAGCAGTACTTC. As protein: CASSLGGSGRAVSYEQYF.